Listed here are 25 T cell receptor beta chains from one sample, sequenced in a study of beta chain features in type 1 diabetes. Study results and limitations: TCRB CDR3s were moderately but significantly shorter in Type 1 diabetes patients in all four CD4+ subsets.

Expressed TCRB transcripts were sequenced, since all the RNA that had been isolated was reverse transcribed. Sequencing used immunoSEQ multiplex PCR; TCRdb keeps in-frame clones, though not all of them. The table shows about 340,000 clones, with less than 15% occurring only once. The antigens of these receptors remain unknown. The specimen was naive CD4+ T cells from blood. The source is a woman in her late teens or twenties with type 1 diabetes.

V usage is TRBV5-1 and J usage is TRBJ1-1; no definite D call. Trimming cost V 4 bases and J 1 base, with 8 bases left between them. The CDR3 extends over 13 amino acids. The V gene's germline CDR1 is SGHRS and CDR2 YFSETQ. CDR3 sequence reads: CASSTSRNTEAFF. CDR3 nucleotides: TGCGCCAGCAGCACCTCCAGGAACACTGAAGCTTTCTTT.

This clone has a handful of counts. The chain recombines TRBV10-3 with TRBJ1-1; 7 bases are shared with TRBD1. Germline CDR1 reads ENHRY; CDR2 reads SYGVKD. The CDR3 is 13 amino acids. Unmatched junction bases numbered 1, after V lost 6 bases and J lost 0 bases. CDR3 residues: CAIRGTVNTEAFF. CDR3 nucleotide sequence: TGTGCCATCAGGGGGACAGTGAACACTGAAGCTTTCTTT.

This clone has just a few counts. The CDR3 region is CASSYSGGVGAFF. The CDR3 DNA is TGTGCCAGCAGTTACTCGGGGGGGGTTGGTGCTTTCTTT. The chain recombines TRBV6-5 with TRBJ1-1; possible D gene TRBD1, 5 bases. V lost 0 bases, J lost 11 bases, and 13 bases lay in between. The germline gives CDR1 MNHEY, CDR2 SVGAGI. The CDR3 loop spans 13 amino acids.

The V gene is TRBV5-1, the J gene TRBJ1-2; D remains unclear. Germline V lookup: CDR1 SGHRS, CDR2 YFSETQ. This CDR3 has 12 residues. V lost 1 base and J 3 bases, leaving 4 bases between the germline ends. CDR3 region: CASSLTDYGYTF. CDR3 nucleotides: TGCGCCAGCAGCTTGACGGACTATGGCTACACCTTC. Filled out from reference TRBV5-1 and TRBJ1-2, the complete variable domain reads KAGVTQTPRYLIKTRGQQVTLSCSPISGHRSVSWYQQTPGQGLQFLFEYFSETQRNKGNFPGRFSGRQFSNSRSEMNVSTLELGDSALYLCASSLTDYGYTFGSGTRLTVV.

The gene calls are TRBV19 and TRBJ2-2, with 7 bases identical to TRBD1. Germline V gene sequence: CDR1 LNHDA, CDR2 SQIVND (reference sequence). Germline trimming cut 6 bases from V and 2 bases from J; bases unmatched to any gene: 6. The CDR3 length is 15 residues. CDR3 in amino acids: CASRTGTANTGELFF. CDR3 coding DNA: TGTGCCAGTAGGACCGGGACAGCTAACACCGGGGAGCTGTTTTTT.

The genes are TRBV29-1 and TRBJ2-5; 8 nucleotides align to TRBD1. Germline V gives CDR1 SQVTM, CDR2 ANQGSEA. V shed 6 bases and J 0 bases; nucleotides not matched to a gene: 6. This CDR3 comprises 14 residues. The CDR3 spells CSVQTGVHQETQYF. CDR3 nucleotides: TGCAGCGTGCAGACAGGGGTTCACCAAGAGACCCAGTACTTC.

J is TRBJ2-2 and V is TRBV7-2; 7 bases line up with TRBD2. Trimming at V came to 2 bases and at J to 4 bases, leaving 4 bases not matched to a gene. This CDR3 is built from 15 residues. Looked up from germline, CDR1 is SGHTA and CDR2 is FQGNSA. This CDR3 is CASSLMPGGTGELFF. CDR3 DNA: TGTGCCAGCAGCTTAATGCCGGGAGGCACCGGGGAGCTGTTTTTT.

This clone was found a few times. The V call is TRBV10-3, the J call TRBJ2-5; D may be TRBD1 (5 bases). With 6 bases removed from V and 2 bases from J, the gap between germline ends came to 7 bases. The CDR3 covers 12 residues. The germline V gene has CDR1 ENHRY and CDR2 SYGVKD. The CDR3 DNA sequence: TGTGCCATCAGGCAGGGTCAAGAGACCCAGTACTTC. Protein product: CAIRQGQETQYF.

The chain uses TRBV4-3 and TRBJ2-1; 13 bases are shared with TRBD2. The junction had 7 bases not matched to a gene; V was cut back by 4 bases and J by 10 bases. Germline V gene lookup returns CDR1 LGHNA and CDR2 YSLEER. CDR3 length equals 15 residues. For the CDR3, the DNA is TGCGCCAGCAGCCGCCGACTAGCGGGAGGTGGGGAGCAGTTCTTC. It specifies CASSRRLAGGGEQFF.

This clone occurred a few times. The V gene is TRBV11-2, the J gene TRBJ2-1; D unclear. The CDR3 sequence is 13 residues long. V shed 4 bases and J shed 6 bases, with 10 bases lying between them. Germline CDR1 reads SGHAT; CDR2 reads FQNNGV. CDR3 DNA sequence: TGTGCCAGCAGCTCCCTGCGGAGCAATGAGCAGTTCTTC. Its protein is CASSSLRSNEQFF.

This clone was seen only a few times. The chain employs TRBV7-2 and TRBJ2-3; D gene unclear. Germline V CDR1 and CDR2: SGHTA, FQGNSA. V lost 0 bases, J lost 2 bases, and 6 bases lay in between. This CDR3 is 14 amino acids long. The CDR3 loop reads CASSLASLTDTQYF. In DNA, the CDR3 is TGTGCCAGCAGCTTAGCTAGCCTCACAGATACGCAGTATTTT.

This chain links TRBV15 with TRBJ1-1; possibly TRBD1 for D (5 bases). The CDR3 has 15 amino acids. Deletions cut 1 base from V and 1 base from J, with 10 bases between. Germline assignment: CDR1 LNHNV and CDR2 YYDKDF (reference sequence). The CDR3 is CATSRVRGGNTEAFF. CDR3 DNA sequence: TGTGCCACCAGCAGAGTGCGCGGGGGGAACACTGAAGCTTTCTTT.

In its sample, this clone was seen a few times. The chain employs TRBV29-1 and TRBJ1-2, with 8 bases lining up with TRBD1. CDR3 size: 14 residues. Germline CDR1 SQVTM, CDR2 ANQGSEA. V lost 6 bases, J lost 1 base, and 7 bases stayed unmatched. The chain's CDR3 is CSVGGQGNNYGYTF. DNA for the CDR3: TGCAGCGTGGGTGGACAGGGAAATAACTATGGCTACACCTTC.

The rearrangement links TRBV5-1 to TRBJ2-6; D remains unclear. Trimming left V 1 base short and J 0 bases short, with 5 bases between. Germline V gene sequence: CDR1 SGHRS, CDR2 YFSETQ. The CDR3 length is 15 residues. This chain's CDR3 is CASSLWASGANVLTF. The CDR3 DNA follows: TGCGCCAGCAGCTTGTGGGCCTCTGGGGCCAACGTCCTGACTTTC.

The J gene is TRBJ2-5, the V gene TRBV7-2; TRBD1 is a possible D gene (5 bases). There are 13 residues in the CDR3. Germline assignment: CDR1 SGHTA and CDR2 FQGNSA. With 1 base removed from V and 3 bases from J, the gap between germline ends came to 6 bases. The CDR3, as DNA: TGTGCCAGCAGCTTAGACAGGAAAGAGACCCAGTACTTC. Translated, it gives CASSLDRKETQYF.

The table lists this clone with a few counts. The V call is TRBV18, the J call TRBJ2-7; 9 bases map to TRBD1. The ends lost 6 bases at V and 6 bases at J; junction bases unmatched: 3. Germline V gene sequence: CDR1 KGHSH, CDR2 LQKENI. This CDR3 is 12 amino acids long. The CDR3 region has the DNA TGTGCCAGCTCGCTACAGGGGGCCGAGCAGTACGTC. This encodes CASSLQGAEQYV.

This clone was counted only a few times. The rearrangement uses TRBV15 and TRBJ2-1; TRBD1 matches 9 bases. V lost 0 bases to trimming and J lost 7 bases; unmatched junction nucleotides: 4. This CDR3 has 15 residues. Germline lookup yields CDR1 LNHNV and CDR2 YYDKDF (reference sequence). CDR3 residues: CATSRDRDRVNEQFF. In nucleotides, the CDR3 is TGTGCCACCAGCAGAGACCGGGACAGGGTAAATGAGCAGTTCTTC.

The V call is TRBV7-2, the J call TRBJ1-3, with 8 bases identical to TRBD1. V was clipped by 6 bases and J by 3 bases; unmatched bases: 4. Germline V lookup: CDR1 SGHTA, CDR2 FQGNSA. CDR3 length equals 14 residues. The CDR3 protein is CASRSGGFGNTIYF. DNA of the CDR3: TGTGCCAGCAGGTCAGGGGGCTTTGGAAACACCATATATTTT. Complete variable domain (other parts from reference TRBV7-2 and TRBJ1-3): GAGVSQSPSNKVTEKGKDVELRCDPISGHTALYWYRQSLGQGLEFLIYFQGNSAPDKSGLPSDRFSAERTGGSVSTLTIQRTQQEDSAVYLCASRSGGFGNTIYFGEGSWLTVV.

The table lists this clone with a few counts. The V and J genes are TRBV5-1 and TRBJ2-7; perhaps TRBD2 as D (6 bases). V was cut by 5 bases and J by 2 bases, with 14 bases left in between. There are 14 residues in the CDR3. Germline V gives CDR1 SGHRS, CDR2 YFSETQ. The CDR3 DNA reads TGCGCCAGCAGTGGTGGAGGGGCCGCCTACGAGCAGTACTTC. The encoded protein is CASSGGGAAYEQYF.

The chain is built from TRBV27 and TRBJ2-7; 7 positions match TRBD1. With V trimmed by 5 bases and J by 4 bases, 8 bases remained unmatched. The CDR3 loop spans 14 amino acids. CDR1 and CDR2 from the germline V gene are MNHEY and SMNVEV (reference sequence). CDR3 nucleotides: TGTGCCAGCAGTCGGGACAGAGCTTCGTACGAGCAGTACTTC. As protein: CASSRDRASYEQYF.

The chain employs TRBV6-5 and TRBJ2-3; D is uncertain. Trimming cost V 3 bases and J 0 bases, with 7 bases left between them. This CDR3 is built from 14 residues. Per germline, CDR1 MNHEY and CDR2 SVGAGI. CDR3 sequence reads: CASSYSPSTDTQYF. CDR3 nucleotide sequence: TGTGCCAGCAGTTATTCCCCTAGCACAGATACGCAGTATTTT.

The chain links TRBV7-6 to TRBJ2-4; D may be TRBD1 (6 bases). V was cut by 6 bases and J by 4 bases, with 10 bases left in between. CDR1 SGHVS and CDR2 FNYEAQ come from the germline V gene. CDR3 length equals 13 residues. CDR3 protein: CASRPDSKNIQYF. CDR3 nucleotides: TGTGCCAGCAGACCGGACAGTAAAAACATTCAGTACTTC.

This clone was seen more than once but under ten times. The CDR3 DNA reads TGCGCCAGCAGCATGACGGGGGTAGGAGCTGAAGCTTTCTTT. This codes for CASSMTGVGAEAFF. The chain joins TRBV5-1 to TRBJ1-1; possible D gene TRBD1, 5 bases. The CDR3 loop spans 14 amino acids. Per the germline V gene, CDR1 is SGHRS and CDR2 is YFSETQ. The V end was cut by 4 bases, the J end by 6 bases, with 16 bases between. The variable domain in full, with the rest retrieved from reference TRBV5-1 and TRBJ1-1, is KAGVTQTPRYLIKTRGQQVTLSCSPISGHRSVSWYQQTPGQGLQFLFEYFSETQRNKGNFPGRFSGRQFSNSRSEMNVSTLELGDSALYLCASSMTGVGAEAFFGQGTRLTVV.

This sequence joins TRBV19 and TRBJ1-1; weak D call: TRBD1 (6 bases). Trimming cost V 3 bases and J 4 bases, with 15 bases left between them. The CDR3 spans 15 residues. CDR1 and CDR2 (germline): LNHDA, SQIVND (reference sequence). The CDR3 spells CASSIAGTMGTEAFF. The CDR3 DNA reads TGTGCCAGTAGTATCGCCGGGACAATGGGCACTGAAGCTTTCTTT.

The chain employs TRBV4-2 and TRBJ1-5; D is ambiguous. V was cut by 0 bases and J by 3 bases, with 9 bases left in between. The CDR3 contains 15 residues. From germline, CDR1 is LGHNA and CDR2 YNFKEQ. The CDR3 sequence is CASSQDRGINQPQHF. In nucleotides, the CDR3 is TGTGCCAGCAGCCAAGATCGGGGTATCAATCAGCCCCAGCATTTT.